The rows below give T cell receptor beta chains drawn from one sample of a study of a mutant IDH1 vaccine in newly diagnosed glioma. Repertoires were generated with immunoSEQ multiplex PCR, while TCRdb's copy carries only in-frame clones and drops some. The sample holds fewer than 70,000 clones, around nine tenths seen once. Which antigens these TCRs recognize remains unknown. The input for sequencing was PBMCs, taken from a glioma patient whose treatment included an IDH1 peptide vaccine. All receptors come from a man in his forties or fifties with glioma. Both conserved end residues are part of each CDR3. D genes are given only for firm matches. Clone size is given for some rows only: seen once, a few or many times, or a class if the clone is expanded.

J gene	V gene	D gene	clone size	CDR3 DNA	CDR3 protein
TRBJ1-5	TRBV27	TRBD1	-	TGTGCCAGCAGTCCCCAGGGACAGAGTAATCAGCCCCAGCATTTT	CASSPQGQSNQPQHF
TRBJ2-1	TRBV27	TRBD2	-	TGTGCCAGCAGTGCCCTAGCGGGGGGGGAGCAGTTCTTC	CASSALAGGEQFF
TRBJ2-5	TRBV29-1	TRBD2	-	TGCAGCGTTCTCCCTTGGGGCGGGGGTTTGGAGACCCAGTACTTC	CSVLPWGGGLETQYF
TRBJ2-3	TRBV29-1	TRBD2	-	TGCAGCGTTGAGGCGGGGGGTTTTCCTAGCACAGATACGCAGTATTTT	CSVEAGGFPSTDTQYF
TRBJ2-7	TRBV5-1	-	-	TGCGCCAGCAGCTTGGCCTTGGGACCCTACGAGCAGTACTTC	CASSLALGPYEQYF
TRBJ2-3	TRBV13	TRBD2	-	TGTGCCAGCAGCCAAGGAGAGCGGGGATCAGATACGCAGTATTTT	CASSQGERGSDTQYF
TRBJ2-5	TRBV5-5	TRBD2	once	TGTGCCAGCAGCTCCGAACTAGCGGGGGCCGCAGGGACCCAGTACTTC	CASSSELAGAAGTQYF
TRBJ1-2	TRBV7-9	-	-	TGTGCCAGCAGCTGGGAGGACAGCTCTAACTATGGCTACACCTTC	CASSWEDSSNYGYTF
TRBJ2-1	TRBV9	-	-	TGTGCCAGCAGCGTAGTGGATAGCCACAATGAGCAGTTCTTC	CASSVVDSHNEQFF
TRBJ2-1	TRBV6-5	TRBD1	-	TGTGCCAGCAGTCCTGACAGGGCCAGGGGCAATGAGCAGTTCTTC	CASSPDRARGNEQFF
TRBJ2-4	TRBV5-1	TRBD1	-	TGCGCCAGCAGCTCCCGGGACAGGGGTAACATTCAGTACTTC	CASSSRDRGNIQYF
TRBJ2-1	TRBV5-1	-	-	TGCGCCAGCAGCTTGGCCGGGGGGCTCCGCATAGACAATGAGCAGTTCTTC	CASSLAGGLRIDNEQFF
TRBJ2-1	TRBV2	TRBD2	once	TGTGCCAGCCTGCGGGAGGCCTACAATGAGCAGTTCTTC	CASLREAYNEQFF
TRBJ2-3	TRBV10-3	TRBD2	-	TGTGCCATCAGGGAACTAGCGGGTAGCACAGATACGCAGTATTTT	CAIRELAGSTDTQYF
TRBJ1-5	TRBV19	-	-	TGTGCCAGTAGAGGACCAAGGGACCCAGGGCCCCAGCATTTT	CASRGPRDPGPQHF
TRBJ2-3	TRBV2	TRBD2	few	TGTGCCAGCGGGAAGGGCCCCGGAGCGGGAGGGCCCCCAGATACGCAGTATTTT	CASGKGPGAGGPPDTQYF
TRBJ1-4	TRBV5-6	-	-	TGTGCCAGCAGCTTGGCGGTTAACAGGGTCAATGAAAAACTGTTTTTT	CASSLAVNRVNEKLFF
TRBJ2-2	TRBV4-1	-	-	TGCGCCAGCAGCCAACGTCAGCTCACCGGGGAGCTGTTTTTT	CASSQRQLTGELFF
TRBJ2-7	TRBV12-5	-	-	TGTGCTAGTGGTTTGGGTGCCTACGAGCAGTACTTC	CASGLGAYEQYF
TRBJ2-2	TRBV30	TRBD1	-	TGTGCCTACATCTACAGGGGGCGCACCGGGGAGCTGTTTTTT	CAYIYRGRTGELFF
TRBJ2-1	TRBV4-3	-	-	TGCGCCAGCAGCCAAGACCCCACGAGGTACAATGAGCAGTTCTTC	CASSQDPTRYNEQFF
TRBJ2-2	TRBV11-3	-	-	TGTGCCAGCAGCCCAAACGAAATGCCGAGGGGTACCGGGGAGCTGTTTTTT	CASSPNEMPRGTGELFF
TRBJ2-7	TRBV28	TRBD2	-	TGTGCCAGCAGTCCTGCGGGGGGTCTTTCCTACGAGCAGTACTTC	CASSPAGGLSYEQYF
TRBJ1-3	TRBV2	-	-	TGTGCCAGCACTTCCGGCGGGCCGCAGCACGCTGGAAACACCATATATTTT	CASTSGGPQHAGNTIYF
TRBJ2-5	TRBV4-2	-	-	TGTGCCAGCGCTTGGACAGAACAAGAGACCCAGTACTTC	CASAWTEQETQYF
TRBJ1-1	TRBV19	-	-	TGTGCCAGTAGTATAGATCTTGTGACGAAGCATACGAACACTGAAGCTTTCTTT	CASSIDLVTKHTNTEAFF
TRBJ2-5	TRBV4-1	TRBD1	-	TGCGCCAGCAGCCAACTACAGGGGGACGGAGAGACCCAGTACTTC	CASSQLQGDGETQYF
TRBJ2-1	TRBV9	TRBD2	once	TGTGCCAGCAGCGCCCGACTAGCGAGCAATGAGCAGTTCTTC	CASSARLASNEQFF
TRBJ1-1	TRBV19	-	-	TGTGCCAGTAGTGGCCTCGATCCAAACACTGAAGCTTTCTTT	CASSGLDPNTEAFF
TRBJ1-6	TRBV11-2	TRBD1	-	TGTGCCAGCAGCCCCACCCATGCCGACGCCGGGACAGTAAATTCACCCCTCCACTTT	CASSPTHADAGTVNSPLHF
TRBJ1-1	TRBV19	-	few	TGTGCCAGTAGCCAAAGCTACCGACCGAACACTGAAGCTTTCTTT	CASSQSYRPNTEAFF
TRBJ1-5	TRBV6-5	-	once	TGTGCCACCTCTAGGGGGGGGAGTCAGCCCCAGCATTTT	CATSRGGSQPQHF
TRBJ2-7	TRBV7-9	-	-	TGTGCCAGCAGCCACGATTTCGCGTCCACGGACGAGCAGTACTTC	CASSHDFASTDEQYF
TRBJ2-3	TRBV5-1	TRBD1	once	TGCGCCAGCGGGCAGTGGGGACAGGGCACAGATACGCAGTATTTT	CASGQWGQGTDTQYF
TRBJ2-1	TRBV5-1	-	-	TGCGCCAGCAGCGGGGGTGGGCAGGGGTACTCTAATGAGCAGTTCTTC	CASSGGGQGYSNEQFF
TRBJ2-7	TRBV6-5	TRBD2	-	TGTGCCAGCAGACCCACTAGCGGGAGGGTCTACGAGCAGTACTTC	CASRPTSGRVYEQYF
TRBJ2-5	TRBV2	-	-	TGTGCCAGCACCTCTCTTAGAGAGACCCAGTACTTC	CASTSLRETQYF
TRBJ2-7	TRBV10-3	TRBD1	-	TGTGCCATCAGCGACAGGGAGCCCTACGAGCAGTACTTC	CAISDREPYEQYF
TRBJ1-2	TRBV19	TRBD1	few	TGTGCCAGTAGTCCCGGACCAGGGGGTGGCTACACCTTC	CASSPGPGGGYTF
TRBJ1-5	TRBV28	-	-	TGTGCCAGCAGTTCAATAGGGAGCGCAGGGCCCCAGCATTTT	CASSSIGSAGPQHF
TRBJ2-7	TRBV25-1	TRBD2	few	TGTGCCAGCGGGGTGACTAGCGGGAGTGGCGAGCAGTACTTC	CASGVTSGSGEQYF
TRBJ1-1	TRBV19	-	-	TGTGCCAGCAAGACGGGTGTGGGCACTGAAGCTTTCTTT	CASKTGVGTEAFF
TRBJ2-5	TRBV4-2	-	few	TGTGCCAGCAGCCAAGCGCTAGGCCTACATGGGACCCAGTACTTC	CASSQALGLHGTQYF
TRBJ2-3	TRBV6-5	-	-	TGTGCCAGCAGTTACCTCGCGCCCGGGGATACGCAGTATTTT	CASSYLAPGDTQYF
TRBJ2-7	TRBV6-1	TRBD2	medium-sized	TGTGCCAGCAGTGAAGAGGCTAGCGGTTCCTACGAGCAGTACTTC	CASSEEASGSYEQYF
TRBJ2-2	TRBV2	TRBD1	-	TGTGCCAGCAGTGGGACAGGGCACACCGGGGAGCTGTTTTTT	CASSGTGHTGELFF
TRBJ2-5	TRBV11-1	-	-	TGTGCCAGCACCGCGTTGGCCGAGACCCAGTACTTC	CASTALAETQYF
TRBJ1-3	TRBV6-1	-	-	TGTGCCAGCAGTGAATCCAGGACAGTAGGGAACACCATATATTTT	CASSESRTVGNTIYF
TRBJ2-7	TRBV27	-	-	TGTGCCAGCAGTTTATCGGGGCAGGCGGGCTACGAGCAGTACTTC	CASSLSGQAGYEQYF
TRBJ2-2	TRBV29-1	-	-	TGCAGTGTTAATGAGGGGGGCACCGGGGAGCTGTTTTTT	CSVNEGGTGELFF
TRBJ1-4	TRBV5-1	-	-	TGCGCCAGCAGCTTGGATGGGGGGCGAGATGAAAAACTGTTTTTT	CASSLDGGRDEKLFF
TRBJ2-5	TRBV5-1	-	-	TGCGCCAGCAGCTTGCTGCAAGAGACCCAGTACTTC	CASSLLQETQYF
TRBJ2-5	TRBV6-6	TRBD2	-	TGTGCCAGCAGTTACTCGAGAGCGGGAGGGTTGGAGACCCAGTACTTC	CASSYSRAGGLETQYF
TRBJ2-7	TRBV7-9	-	-	TGTGCCAGCAGCCCAAGAGACACCGACCCGAGGGACGAGCAGTACTTC	CASSPRDTDPRDEQYF
TRBJ1-2	TRBV5-6	TRBD1	-	TGTGCCAGCAGCTCGGGACAGTATGGCTACACCTTC	CASSSGQYGYTF
TRBJ2-7	TRBV28	-	-	TGTGCCAGCAGCCTTAGTTCCCGCGAGCAGTACTTC	CASSLSSREQYF
TRBJ2-5	TRBV15	-	-	TGTGCCACCAGCAGAGCCGGATATAGTCAGACCCAGTACTTC	CATSRAGYSQTQYF
TRBJ1-5	TRBV4-1	TRBD1	-	TGCGCCAGCAGCCAACCACAGGGGGCGCGGCAGCCCCAGCATTTT	CASSQPQGARQPQHF
TRBJ2-1	TRBV7-3	TRBD2	-	TGTGCCAGCAGCTTGACTAGCGAAAGTGAGCAGTTCTTC	CASSLTSESEQFF